These T cell receptor beta chains were read from a single sample in a study of blood T cell repertoires in COVID-19. Produced via immunoSEQ multiplex PCR; TCRdb's table is partial and in-frame only. The table records a few hundred thousand clones, around 85% of them present only once. The sample consisted of peripheral blood. These receptors were taken from a woman aged 25 to 39 who had recovered from COVID-19. Each CDR3 is given with its conserved first and last residue. The D gene is left open where the match is weak. The size of a clone is reported for some rows only, either as once, few or many, or as a class for expanded clones.

>TRBV3-1/TRBV3-2|TRBJ2-1|TRBD2|.
TGTGCCAGCAGCCAAGCAGCGGGAGAAGGTGAGCAGTTCTTC
CASSQAAGEGEQFF
>TRBV6-5|TRBJ2-7|TRBD1|.
TGTGCCAGCAGTTACTCAACAGGGGTCCCCGAGCAGTACTTC
CASSYSTGVPEQYF
>TRBV28|TRBJ2-7|TRBD2|.
TGTGCCAGCAGTCAAAGCACTAGCGGAGCCTACGAGCAGTACTTC
CASSQSTSGAYEQYF
>TRBV21-1|TRBJ1-6|.|.
TGTGCCGAGGAGGGGCCCTGCCTCCAGTCACCCCTCCACTTT
CAEEGPCLQSPLHF
>TRBV20-1|TRBJ1-5|.|.
TGCAGTGCTAGTGGGGGATCGGGGAGCAATCAGCCCCAGCATTTT
CSASGGSGSNQPQHF
>TRBV28|TRBJ1-4|.|.
TGTGCCAGCAGTTTGGAGGAATATAATGAAAAACTGTTTTTT
CASSLEEYNEKLFF
>TRBV19|TRBJ2-3|.|.
TGTGCCAGTAAAGTGGTAAGCGGAGATACGCAGTATTTT
CASKVVSGDTQYF
>TRBV7-2|TRBJ2-5|TRBD2|.
TGTGCCAGCAGCTCGGCGGCGGGAGATTGGTGGGAGACCCAGTACTTC
CASSSAAGDWWETQYF
>TRBV25-1|TRBJ2-1|TRBD2|.
TGTGCCAGCATGACTTCTAGCGGGCTCCAATACAATGAGCAGTTCTTC
CASMTSSGLQYNEQFF
>TRBV19|TRBJ2-1|TRBD2|.
TGTGCCAGTACCCTGACTAGCGGGGGAAGAAATGAGCAGTTCTTC
CASTLTSGGRNEQFF
>TRBV5-1|TRBJ2-3|.|.
TGCGCCAGCAGCTGGACTTGGTCAGATACGCAGTATTTT
CASSWTWSDTQYF
>TRBV11-2|TRBJ1-1|TRBD1|few
TGTGCCAGCAGCTACCGGCTAGGACAGGGCGGCACTGAAGCTTTCTTT
CASSYRLGQGGTEAFF
>TRBV6-5|TRBJ2-1|.|.
TGTGCCAGCAGTTACCCCTCCTTCGGTAATGAGCAGTTCTTC
CASSYPSFGNEQFF
>TRBV7-9|TRBJ2-7|TRBD2|few
TGTGCCAGCAGCCGGGGGGGCCCTTCCTACGAGCAGTACTTC
CASSRGGPSYEQYF
>TRBV5-1|TRBJ2-7|.|.
TGCGCCAGCAGCTTGAGGGACAAGGAGAAGCAGTACTTC
CASSLRDKEKQYF
>TRBV7-7|TRBJ1-1|.|.
TGTGCTAGCAGCCCCCGGCGAGGATGGAACACTGAAGCTTTCTTT
CASSPRRGWNTEAFF
>TRBV29-1|TRBJ2-5|.|.
TGCAGCGTTGAACGGGTCCAAGAGACCCAGTACTTC
CSVERVQETQYF
>TRBV11-2|TRBJ2-5|TRBD2|.
TGTGCCAGCAGCTTAGACCGGGGGGACCAAGAGACCCAGTACTTC
CASSLDRGDQETQYF
>TRBV12-3/TRBV12-4|TRBJ1-2|.|.
TGTGCCAGCAGTTTGAAGCCGAACTATGGCTACACCTTC
CASSLKPNYGYTF
>TRBV5-6|TRBJ2-1|TRBD1|.
TGTGCCAGCACCCCGGCCGGAGCAGGGGGAGAGGTTGAGCAGTTCTTC
CASTPAGAGGEVEQFF
>TRBV3-1/TRBV3-2|TRBJ2-7|TRBD2|.
TGTGCCAGCAGCGTCGCGGGAGGGGGTTCCTACGAGCAGTACTTC
CASSVAGGGSYEQYF
>TRBV19|TRBJ2-5|.|.
TGTGCCAGTAACTCCGGGGAGACCCAGTACTTC
CASNSGETQYF
>TRBV27|TRBJ2-5|TRBD2|.
TGTGCCAGCAGTTCACGGGAGGGGGAAACAGGAGAGACCCAGTACTTC
CASSSREGETGETQYF
>TRBV5-1|TRBJ2-7|.|.
TGCGCCAGCAGCTTGCGGCAGGGCTTATACGAGCAGTACTTC
CASSLRQGLYEQYF
>TRBV19|TRBJ1-5|.|.
TGTGCCAGCAGCGACCGGAAAGATCAGCCCCAGCATTTT
CASSDRKDQPQHF
>TRBV7-2|TRBJ1-1|.|.
TGTGCCAGCAGCTTGAACCCGACAGTCAGGAACACTGAAGCTTTCTTT
CASSLNPTVRNTEAFF
>TRBV19|TRBJ2-2|TRBD1|.
TGTGCCAGCCGCCGGGACAGGGAAAACACCGGGGAGCTGTTTTTT
CASRRDRENTGELFF
>TRBV5-1|TRBJ1-1|TRBD1|few
TGCGCCAGCAGCCTGGGACAGACCGGGACTGAAGCTTTCTTT
CASSLGQTGTEAFF
>TRBV29-1|TRBJ1-4|.|.
TGCAGCGCCCGTTGGGGGGTTGAAGAAAAACTGTTTTTT
CSARWGVEEKLFF
>TRBV19|TRBJ1-1|.|.
TGTGCCAGTAGTAACGGGAACACTGAAGCTTTCTTT
CASSNGNTEAFF
>TRBV2|TRBJ2-5|TRBD2|.
TGTGCCAGCGGAAGACTAGCGGGAGCAGAGACCCAGTACTTC
CASGRLAGAETQYF
>TRBV18|TRBJ1-4|.|.
TGTGCCAGCTCACTTGAGAGGGTTTCGCTTGCAACTAATGAAAAACTGTTTTTT
CASSLERVSLATNEKLFF
>TRBV4-1|TRBJ1-4|.|.
TGCGCCAGCAGCCAAGTAGGGGGAGAAGGAGAAAAACTGTTTTTT
CASSQVGGEGEKLFF
>TRBV5-6|TRBJ2-7|.|.
TGTGCCAGCAGCTTGCAGGCCACAGCCTACGAGCAGTACTTC
CASSLQATAYEQYF
>TRBV7-9|TRBJ1-1|.|once
TGTGCCAGCAGCCCCTTAGGGGCCACTGAAGCTTTCTTT
CASSPLGATEAFF
>TRBV7-2|TRBJ1-4|TRBD1|.
TGTGCCAGCACCCAACAGGGGGCGCGAAATGAAAAACTGTTTTTT
CASTQQGARNEKLFF
>TRBV19|TRBJ1-2|.|.
TGTGCCAGTAGTAACGGGGATGGCTACACCTTC
CASSNGDGYTF
>TRBV3-1/TRBV3-2|TRBJ2-2|TRBD2|.
TGTGCCAGCAGCCAGGCCGTCGGGACTAGCGGGGGGGCGGCCGGGGAGCTGTTTTTT
CASSQAVGTSGGAAGELFF
>TRBV7-8|TRBJ2-3|.|.
TGTGCCAGCAGCTTAGCTTACACAGGCACAGATACGCAGTATTTT
CASSLAYTGTDTQYF
>TRBV28|TRBJ1-5|TRBD1|once
TGTGCCAGCAGACTGACAGGGGGCCATCAGCCCCAGCATTTT
CASRLTGGHQPQHF
>TRBV7-9|TRBJ2-7|TRBD2|.
TGTGCCAGCAGCTTGGTACCGGGACTAGCGGACTACGAGCAGTACTTC
CASSLVPGLADYEQYF
>TRBV18|TRBJ2-3|TRBD1|.
TGTGCCAGCTCTCCCGGACAGGGGGCGACAGATACGCAGTATTTT
CASSPGQGATDTQYF